This T cell receptor beta chain emerged from a study of graft-versus-host responses after intestinal transplantation. Looking at the study overall: Among the recipients, all got anti-thymocyte globulin induction and then tacrolimus and steroids for about 3 years.

Some clones are missing from TCRdb's copy, which holds only in-frame ones; the method was immunoSEQ multiplex PCR. This table has about 96,000 clones, 80% to 95% appearing once. As regards this clone: Its antigen remains unknown.

Study conclusions and caveats: Declines in HvG clones occurring early post-transplant were associated with peak circulating GvH clone levels. Investigators detected GvH clones in recipient marrow, with some emerging earlier in ileum or blood.

The sequencing used unstimulated CD4+ T cells sorted from spleen or lymph node cells, collected before intestinal transplant. The TCR was taken from a human donor who received an intestinal transplant.

CDR3 in amino acids: CASSPRAGANDEQFF. The CDR3 DNA reads as TGCGCCAGCAGCCCCAGAGCGGGAGCTAACGATGAGCAGTTCTTC. The chain is built from TRBV5-1 and TRBJ2-1, with 8 bases that match TRBD2. V lost 4 bases, J lost 8 bases, and 11 bases stayed unmatched. CDR3 length equals 15 residues. Germline V gene sequence: CDR1 SGHRS, CDR2 YFSETQ.